Listed below are T cell receptor beta chains from one sample, sequenced in a study of CD8 T cells in ankylosing spondylitis. TCRdb itself ran the 5' RACE reads through MiXCR, one entry per CDR3 protein. This table has more than 600,000 distinct CDR3 sequences, roughly 19% appearing once. The specimen was blood, either unsorted or a sorted T cell fraction (not recorded which). All receptors come from a male donor with ankylosing spondylitis. Each CDR3 is given without its conserved first and last residue.

J	V	CDR3
TRBJ2-7	TRBV28	ASSFGGAMIYEQY
TRBJ1-5	TRBV6-1	ASVDQQGSNQPQH
TRBJ1-1	TRBV6-2/TRBV6-3	ASSYATWRGTEAF
TRBJ2-3	TRBV3-1	ASSQGPPRLNTQY
TRBJ2-7	TRBV11-2	ASSSGGAGGTYEQY
TRBJ2-1	TRBV18	ATPEGRF
TRBJ2-3	TRBV20-1	SARDSTRGDTDTQY
TRBJ2-7	TRBV10-3	ATGFSGAYEQY
TRBJ1-1	TRBV12-3/TRBV12-4	ASSLPGDQNTEAF
TRBJ2-6	TRBV12-3/TRBV12-4	ASSPPQGRAGANVLT
TRBJ2-7	TRBV27	ASSSPFDRGSYEQY
TRBJ2-7	TRBV2	ASRIRGGEQY
TRBJ2-1	TRBV29-1	SVLGDRGYYNEQF
TRBJ2-5	TRBV19	ASSDRTRGETQY
TRBJ2-3	TRBV7-8	ASSLALAGVADTQY
TRBJ2-1	TRBV12-3/TRBV12-4	ASSTSGVAYNEQF
TRBJ2-3	TRBV4-1	ASSQGPSRGSDTQY
TRBJ2-2	TRBV7-8	ASSVLGRADTGELF
TRBJ2-1	TRBV7-9	ASSLQREGLNEQF
TRBJ2-1	TRBV7-9	ASSLGGTLPDNEQF
TRBJ2-1	TRBV11-2	ASSGGLAGISNEQF
TRBJ1-5	TRBV28	ASSSLGPQH
TRBJ2-5	TRBV4-2	ASSQERVSGRAETQY
TRBJ1-5	TRBV20-1	SASRGSGQPQH
TRBJ2-3	TRBV5-6	ASSLGVFSDDTQY
TRBJ2-5	TRBV4-1	ASSQARTGLEETQY
TRBJ2-1	TRBV20-1	SARVGLAGYNEQF
TRBJ2-7	TRBV9	ASSVSGDPSEQY
TRBJ1-4	TRBV12-3/TRBV12-4	ASSLWAGIVNEKLF
TRBJ2-7	TRBV5-1	ASSLDRTGYEQY
TRBJ2-5	TRBV7-9	ASSSGTGGETQY
TRBJ2-3	TRBV4-3	ASSQDGATGPDTQY
TRBJ2-7	TRBV5-1	ASTPWTYEQY
TRBJ2-7	TRBV20-1	SAPWGLDSYEQY
TRBJ1-3	TRBV16	ASSQTQGPGNTIY
TRBJ1-6	TRBV28	ASSAGTGTYNSPLH
TRBJ2-7	TRBV18	ASSPSLAGGNGEQY
TRBJ2-1	TRBV10-3	AISAGEQQNEQF
TRBJ2-7	TRBV5-1	ASSFRDINYEQY
TRBJ2-1	TRBV7-9	ASSRAGTSFYNEQF
TRBJ2-3	TRBV2	ASKAEGATDTQY
TRBJ2-7	TRBV6-2/TRBV6-3	ASSYSGLATPYEQY
TRBJ2-7	TRBV18	ASSPASASYEQY
TRBJ1-5	TRBV19	ASSADVYSNQPQH
TRBJ2-4	TRBV12-3/TRBV12-4	ASSPGTSGAKNIQY
TRBJ2-7	TRBV27	ASSLGQRYEQY
TRBJ2-3	TRBV30	AWSVTGRTDTQY
TRBJ2-7	TRBV27	SGGQGSYEQY
TRBJ2-3	TRBV30	AWSVPGAITDTQY
TRBJ2-1	TRBV5-1	ASSAVAASYNEQF